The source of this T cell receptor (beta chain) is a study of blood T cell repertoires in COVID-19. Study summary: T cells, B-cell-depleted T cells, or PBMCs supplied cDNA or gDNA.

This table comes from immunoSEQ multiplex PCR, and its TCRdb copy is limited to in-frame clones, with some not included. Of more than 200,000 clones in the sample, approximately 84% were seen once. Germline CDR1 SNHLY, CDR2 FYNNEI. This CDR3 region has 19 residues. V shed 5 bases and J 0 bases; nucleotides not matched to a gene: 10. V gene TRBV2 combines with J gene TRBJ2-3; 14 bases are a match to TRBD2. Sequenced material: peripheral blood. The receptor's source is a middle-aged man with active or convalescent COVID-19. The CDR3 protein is CASSTGTSGGNPSTDTQYF. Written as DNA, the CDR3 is TGTGCCAGCAGTACCGGGACTAGCGGGGGCAATCCTAGCACAGATACGCAGTATTTT.